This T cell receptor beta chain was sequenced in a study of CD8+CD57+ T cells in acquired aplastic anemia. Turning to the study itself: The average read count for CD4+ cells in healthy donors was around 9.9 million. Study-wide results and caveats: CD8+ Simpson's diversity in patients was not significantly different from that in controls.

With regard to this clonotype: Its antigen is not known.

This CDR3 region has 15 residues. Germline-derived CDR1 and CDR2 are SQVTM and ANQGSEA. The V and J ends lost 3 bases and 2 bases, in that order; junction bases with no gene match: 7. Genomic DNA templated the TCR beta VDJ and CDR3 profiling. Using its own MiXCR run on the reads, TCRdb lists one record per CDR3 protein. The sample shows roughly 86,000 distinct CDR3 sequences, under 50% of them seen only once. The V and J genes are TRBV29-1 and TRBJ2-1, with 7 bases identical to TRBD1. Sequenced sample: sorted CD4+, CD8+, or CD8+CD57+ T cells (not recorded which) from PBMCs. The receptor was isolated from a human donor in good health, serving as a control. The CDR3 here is CSVETDRSPYNEQFF. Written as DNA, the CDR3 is TGCAGCGTTGAGACGGACAGGTCCCCCTACAATGAGCAGTTCTTC.